The sample holds many counts of the clone carrying this T cell receptor beta chain. Its specificity is unknown. Trimming left V 2 bases short and J 0 bases short, with 16 bases between. The V gene's germline CDR1 is MNHNY and CDR2 SVGAGI (reference sequence). This CDR3 is built from 18 residues. The data were obtained in a study of T cell repertoires in cytomegalovirus infection. Study information: Indications came from public TCR beta signatures; they pointed to CMV infection and to a matching HLA type.

Study-level results: In two of eight donors, the top clonotype was HLA-C-restricted CMV-specific. The cumulative frequency of public TCR beta families identified carriers of CMV plus the relevant HLA.

TCRdb re-called the reads through MiXCR, storing one row per CDR3 protein. The table records 100,000 to 150,000 distinct CDR3 sequences, about 10% of them present only once. Sequencing used PBMCs. This rearrangement joins TRBV6-6 to TRBJ2-2; the D gene is possibly TRBD1 (6 bases). The source of this sequence is a human donor in good health (CMV status not recorded). Some clones in this sample may be carry-over from other donors' samples. The CDR3 DNA sequence: TGTGCCAGCAGTTACCTAGGACAGAACTACGCGAACACCGGGGAGCTGTTTTTT. Translation gives CASSYLGQNYANTGELFF.